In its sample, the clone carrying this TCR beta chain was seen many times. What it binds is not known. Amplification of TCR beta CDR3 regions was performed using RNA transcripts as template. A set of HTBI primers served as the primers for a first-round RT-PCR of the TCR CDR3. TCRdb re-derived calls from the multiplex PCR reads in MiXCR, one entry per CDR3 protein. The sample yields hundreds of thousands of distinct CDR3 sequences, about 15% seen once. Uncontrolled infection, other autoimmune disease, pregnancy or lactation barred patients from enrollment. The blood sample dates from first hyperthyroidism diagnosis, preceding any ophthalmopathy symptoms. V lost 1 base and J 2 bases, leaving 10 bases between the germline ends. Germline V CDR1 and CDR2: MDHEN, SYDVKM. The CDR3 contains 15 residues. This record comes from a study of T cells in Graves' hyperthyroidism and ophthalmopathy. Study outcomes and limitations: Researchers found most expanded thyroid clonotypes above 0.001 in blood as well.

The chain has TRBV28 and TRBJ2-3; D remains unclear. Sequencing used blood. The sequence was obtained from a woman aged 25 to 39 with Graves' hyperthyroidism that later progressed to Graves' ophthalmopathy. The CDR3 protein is CASSLFSGATDTQYF. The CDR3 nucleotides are TGTGCCAGCAGTTTATTTTCCGGAGCCACAGATACGCAGTATTTT. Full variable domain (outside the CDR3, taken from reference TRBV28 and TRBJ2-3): DVKVTQSSRYLVKRTGEKVFLECVQDMDHENMFWYRQDPGLGLRLIYFSYDVKMKEKGDIPEGYSVSREKKERFSLILESASTNQTSMYLCASSLFSGATDTQYFGPGTRLTVL.